This record looks at one T cell receptor beta chain sequence and its context. This sample is part of a study of ipilimumab plus nivolumab after autologous stem cell transplantation. Study overall: DLBCL patients had primary refractory or relapsed disease.

Some clones are missing from TCRdb's copy, which holds only in-frame ones; the method was immunoSEQ multiplex PCR. The repertoire includes tens of thousands of clones, 83% of them detected once, and roughly 2% sits in the top ten. Looked up from germline, CDR1 is SGHRS and CDR2 is YFSETQ. The CDR3 has 14 amino acids. Trimming cost V 4 bases and J 5 bases, with 15 bases left between them. Ipilimumab, 1 mg/kg, started 14 to 28 days after autologous transplant. The sequence was obtained from a male donor with diffuse large B-cell lymphoma. The chain employs TRBV5-1 and TRBJ2-5; unclear D gene. Sequencing used PBMCs, obtained in a trial of ipilimumab plus nivolumab as post-transplant consolidation. CDR3 DNA sequence: TGCGCCAGCAGCCCCAACCGGGCCGGGGAGACCCAGTACTTC. Its translation: CASSPNRAGETQYF.